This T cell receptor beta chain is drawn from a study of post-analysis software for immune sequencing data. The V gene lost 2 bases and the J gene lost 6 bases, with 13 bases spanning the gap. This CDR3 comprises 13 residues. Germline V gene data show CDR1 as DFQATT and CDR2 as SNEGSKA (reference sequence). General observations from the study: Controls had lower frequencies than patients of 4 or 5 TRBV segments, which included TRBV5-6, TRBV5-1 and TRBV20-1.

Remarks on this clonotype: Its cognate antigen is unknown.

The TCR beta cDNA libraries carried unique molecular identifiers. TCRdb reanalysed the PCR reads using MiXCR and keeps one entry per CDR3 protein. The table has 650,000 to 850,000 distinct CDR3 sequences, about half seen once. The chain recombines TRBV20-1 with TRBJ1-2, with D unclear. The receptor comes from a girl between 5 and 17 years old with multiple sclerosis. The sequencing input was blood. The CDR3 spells CSARPPPAHGYTF. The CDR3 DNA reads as TGCAGTGCTAGACCTCCGCCGGCCCATGGCTACACCTTC.